This paragraph reports one T cell receptor (beta chain). Its specificity is unknown. The ends lost 4 bases at V and 4 bases at J; junction bases unmatched: 12. The CDR3 is 16 amino acids. Germline loops: CDR1 SGHRS, CDR2 YFSETQ. This sample is part of a study of CD8 T cells in ankylosing spondylitis. Overall study results and limits: A TCR beta motif of eight highly homologous variants appeared characteristic of ankylosing spondylitis blood.

TCRdb analysed the 5' RACE reads with MiXCR anew, one entry per CDR3 protein. The sample yields under 300,000 distinct CDR3 sequences, over 9.5% seen once. The source material was blood, either unsorted or a sorted T cell fraction (not recorded which). This chain connects TRBV5-1 to TRBJ2-3; TRBD2 aligns across 7 bases. The source is a male donor with ankylosing spondylitis or in good health (not recorded which). The CDR3 protein is CASSRTPGGGADTQYF. CDR3 DNA: TGCGCCAGCAGCCGGACTCCGGGAGGCGGGGCAGATACGCAGTATTTT.